This T cell receptor beta chain was recorded in a study of T cell repertoires in cytomegalovirus infection. General study points: Dominating the ex vivo response were HLA-C-restricted CMV-specific TCR beta clonotypes.

TCRdb re-called the reads through MiXCR, storing one row per CDR3 protein. The sample records 750,000 to 900,000 distinct CDR3 sequences, 25% to 35% being singletons. Germline lookup yields CDR1 SQVTM and CDR2 ANQGSEA. Trimming cost V 3 bases and J 5 bases, with 16 bases left between them. The CDR3 sequence is 15 residues long. This clonotype was seen only a few times. What it binds is unknown. The source is a human donor in good health (CMV status not recorded). Some clones in this sample may be carry-over from other donors' samples. V is TRBV29-1 and J is TRBJ1-4; no clear D. The material was cultured CD8+ T cells from PBMCs, obtained from culture after CMV antigen stimulation. CDR3 DNA: TGCAGCGTTGAGAACGGAGCGGACCCGAATGAAAAACTGTTTTTT. It yields the protein CSVENGADPNEKLFF.